This entry is about one T cell receptor (beta chain). Germline CDR1 is KGHSH and CDR2 is LQKENI. The length of the CDR3 is 15 residues. V lost 0 bases, J lost 2 bases, and 10 bases lay in between. The data are from a study of T cell responses to AZD1222 COVID-19 vaccine. Data came from immunoSEQ multiplex PCR; TCRdb stores just in-frame clones and leaves some out. Seen here are 45,000 to 55,000 clones, about 81% observed once, and the top ten hold 9.5% to 13%. The origin of this receptor is an adult in good health. The rearrangement joins TRBV18 to TRBJ1-1; TRBD1 is a possible D gene (5 bases). Specimen: peripheral blood, collected on day 0 of AZD1222 vaccination. CDR3 DNA sequence: TGTGCCAGCTCACCACCGGCAGGGAGAAACACTGAAGCTTTCTTT. Translated, it gives CASSPPAGRNTEAFF.